Listed below are T cell receptor beta chains from one sample, sequenced in a study of OX40 agonist ivuxolimab in advanced cancers. TCRdb keeps only in-frame clones here, not all; method: immunoSEQ multiplex PCR. The sample holds tens of thousands of clones; over 75% are singletons and the top ten take more than 0.65%. Sequenced here: CD4+ or CD8+ T cells sorted from blood, sampled in a trial of the OX40 agonist ivuxolimab. The receptors here all came from an adult with an advanced solid tumor such as melanoma, head and neck, liver or kidney cancer. The CDR3 runs from the conserved cysteine through the conserved F or W. A D gene is named only where the DNA matches it firmly. A row's size may be missing; if present it is once, few, many or a size class.

D	V	J	size	DNA	CDR3
.	TRBV27	TRBJ1-1	.	TGTGCCAGCAGTACAGGACAGCGCACTGAAGCTTTCTTT	CASSTGQRTEAFF
.	TRBV27	TRBJ1-2	.	TGTGCCAGCAGTTTGGGGGGGGTCGGAAGCTACACCTTC	CASSLGGVGSYTF
.	TRBV2	TRBJ1-5	.	TGTGCCAGCAGTGTTTGGGTCCAGCCCCAGCATTTT	CASSVWVQPQHF
.	TRBV13	TRBJ2-2	.	TGTGCCAGCAGCTTAGCTGCGGGGGCTAGCACCGGGGAGCTGTTTTTT	CASSLAAGASTGELFF
.	TRBV20-1	TRBJ2-3	.	TGCAGCGGGGGACTGGGGGATACGCAGTATTTT	CSGGLGDTQYF
.	TRBV2	TRBJ1-6	.	TGTGCCAGCAGTGAACTGGCGGGGGCGCGACCCAGCTCCTATAATTCACCCCTCCACTTT	CASSELAGARPSSYNSPLHF
.	TRBV9	TRBJ2-3	.	TGTGCCAGCAGCGCGGGGGCTAGAGGCACAGATACGCAGTATTTT	CASSAGARGTDTQYF
.	TRBV7-2	TRBJ2-1	few	TGTGCCAGCAGCTTAGGTCCAGTGAGCTCCTACAATGAGCAGTTCTTC	CASSLGPVSSYNEQFF
.	TRBV5-1	TRBJ2-1	.	TGCGCCAGCAGCTTCCTTCTTTTAGAGGGTTTGTTCTTC	CASSFLLLEGLFF
TRBD1	TRBV5-6	TRBJ2-1	.	TGTGCCAGCAGCTCCCTCATAGACAGGGGCGCCTACAATGAGCAGTTCTTC	CASSSLIDRGAYNEQFF
.	TRBV5-8	TRBJ1-4	once	TGTGCCAGCAGCCTACAGGGCTTAACTAATGAAAAACTGTTTTTT	CASSLQGLTNEKLFF
.	TRBV6-5	TRBJ2-7	.	TGTGCCAGCAGGGGGCCCTACGAGCAGTACTTC	CASRGPYEQYF
TRBD1	TRBV13	TRBJ1-1	.	TGTGCCAGCAGCTTGACAGGGTGGGACACTGAAGCTTTCTTT	CASSLTGWDTEAFF
.	TRBV19	TRBJ2-2	.	TGTGCCAGTAGTATTACCACGTCGAACACCGGGGAGCTGTTTTTT	CASSITTSNTGELFF
.	TRBV6-1	TRBJ2-1	.	TGTGCCAGCAGCGAACTAGTCCGCTCCTACAATGAGCAGTTCTTC	CASSELVRSYNEQFF
.	TRBV27	TRBJ1-1	.	TGTGCCAGCAGTTCATGGGGGTTGGGCACTGAAGCTTTCTTT	CASSSWGLGTEAFF
.	TRBV19	TRBJ2-5	.	TGTGCCAGTAGTACCACCGGGGAAGAGACCCAGTACTTC	CASSTTGEETQYF
.	TRBV18	TRBJ2-5	.	TGTGCCAGCTCACCTGACAATGGGGAGACCCAGTACTTC	CASSPDNGETQYF
.	TRBV6-1	TRBJ1-1	.	TGTGCCAGCAGTACCGGACAGACGAACACTGAAGCTTTCTTT	CASSTGQTNTEAFF
.	TRBV6-6	TRBJ2-5	.	TGTGCCAGCAGTTACGGGGAAGAGACCCAGTACTTC	CASSYGEETQYF
.	TRBV11-2	TRBJ2-1	.	TGTGCCAGCAGCCAGACCCTAGGGGCAGGGTTGCATGAGCAGTTCTTC	CASSQTLGAGLHEQFF
TRBD1	TRBV10-2	TRBJ2-5	.	TGCGCCAGCAGTCCAGGGGGCACAGAGACCCAGTACTTC	CASSPGGTETQYF
.	TRBV7-2	TRBJ2-5	.	TGTGCCAGCAGTCGCGTGACGGATCGGCCCCAGTACTTC	CASSRVTDRPQYF
.	TRBV4-1	TRBJ2-3	.	TGCGCCAGCAGCCAAGAAAGGGCGGGCCCCCGCTTCTCCCGCACAGATACGCAGTATTTT	CASSQERAGPRFSRTDTQYF
TRBD2	TRBV19	TRBJ2-1	.	TGTGCCAGTACCCCTCAGCGGGGGGAGCACAATGAGCAGTTCTTC	CASTPQRGEHNEQFF
.	TRBV10-3	TRBJ2-1	.	TGTGCCATCAGTGAGTCAAGGGACTATGAGCAGTTCTTC	CAISESRDYEQFF
.	TRBV5-1	TRBJ1-4	.	TGCGCCAGCAGCCAGACCGCAACTAATGAAAAACTGTTTTTT	CASSQTATNEKLFF
.	TRBV28	TRBJ1-5	few	TGTGCCAGCAGTACGTTGGCACAGCCCCAGCATTTT	CASSTLAQPQHF
.	TRBV7-9	TRBJ2-2	.	TGTGCCAGCAGCTTAGGGACCTTCACCGGGGAGCTGTTTTTT	CASSLGTFTGELFF
.	TRBV6-6	TRBJ2-3	.	TGTGCCAGCAGGGCAGACATCACAGATACGCAGTATTTT	CASRADITDTQYF
.	TRBV7-9	TRBJ1-5	.	TGTGCCATCCGAGGTAGAGGGGCGGTTGGCCAGCCCCAGCATTTT	CAIRGRGAVGQPQHF